This T cell receptor (beta chain) originates from a study of blood T cell repertoires in COVID-19. Across the whole study: Donors in the United States, Italy and Spain gave samples during acute or convalescent COVID-19. T cells, B-cell-depleted T cells, or PBMCs provided the cDNA or gDNA that served as material.

As handled by the study authors: Counts of nucleated cells, estimated from reference gene primer amplification, were obtained. Here immunoSEQ multiplex PCR was the method, and the copy in TCRdb shows in-frame clones only, minus some. The V and J calls and clone size are taken from that table; D and trimming were inferred from the DNA. The table includes 200,000 to 250,000 clones, around 90% detected once. Cohort 3 donors counted as recovered after two negative PCRs, clearance, or resolved symptoms. This CDR3 contains 17 residues. V was pared by 2 bases and J by 0 bases, with 9 bases of the junction left unmatched. The germline CDR1 and CDR2 sequences are MNHEY and SVGEGT.

This receptor was identified in a young woman who had recovered from COVID-19. Sequenced input: PBMCs or T cells enriched from blood (not recorded which). The chain links TRBV6-2 or TRBV6-3 to TRBJ2-7; 8 bases line up with TRBD2. CDR3 nucleotides: TGTGCCAGCAGTTACAATAGGCGGGGGGTATTCTCCTACGAGCAGTACTTC. Residues: CASSYNRRGVFSYEQYF.